This passage covers 17 T cell receptor beta chains from one sample sequenced in a study of blood T cell repertoires in COVID-19 (dated by TCRdb to the early 2020s). The library was produced with the immunoSEQ multiplex PCR assay. TCRdb limited this immuneACCESS table to in-frame rearrangements with V and J called. A share of clones is missing; checked studies link under half to unresolved V genes, and the rest is unexplained. In this sample the table shows approximately 80,000 clones, more than 75% of which occur a single time. The ten largest clones take up 27% of the sample. Material: peripheral blood. These receptors were taken from a human donor in a cohort sampled during active COVID-19.

V and J are TRBV5-1 and TRBJ2-3; TRBD2 matches at 10 bases. The CDR3 totals 15 residues. Germline lookup yields CDR1 SGHRS and CDR2 YFSETQ. V was clipped by 3 bases and J by 3 bases; unmatched bases: 4. CDR3 sequence: CASSSPGLATDTQYF. CDR3 nucleotide sequence: TGCGCCAGCAGCTCTCCGGGACTAGCGACAGATACGCAGTATTTT.

A remark on this clone: One junction end does not reproduce the germline sequence, and a read error may be involved. The chain combines TRBV28 with TRBJ1-5, with D possibly TRBD1 on 6 matching bases. The CDR3 spans 13 residues. The germline gives CDR1 MDHEN, CDR2 SYDVKM. The CDR3 DNA reads TGTGTCAGCAGTGTTGACAGGAATCAGCCCCAGCATTTT. Translation: CVSSVDRNQPQHF.

This chain joins TRBV5-6 and TRBJ2-3, with TRBD1 matching 9 bases. The trim removed 6 bases at V and 2 bases at J, leaving 13 bases unmatched. Germline V lookup: CDR1 SGHDT, CDR2 YYEEEE. The CDR3 runs 17 residues. The CDR3 DNA reads as TGTGCCAGCACCTCCCTCGTTGGGACAGGGCACACAGATACGCAGTATTTT. It specifies CASTSLVGTGHTDTQYF.

This chain connects TRBV4-1 to TRBJ1-1, with a tentative D call TRBD1 (6 bases). The CDR3 is made up of 15 amino acids. V was shortened by 0 bases and J by 0 bases, with 8 bases between the two germline ends. In germline, CDR1 is MGHRA, CDR2 YSYEKL. The CDR3 loop reads CASSQDKGVNTEAFF. Here the CDR3 DNA reads TGCGCCAGCAGCCAAGATAAGGGGGTGAACACTGAAGCTTTCTTT.

This clone occurred once. V is TRBV5-1 and J is TRBJ1-4; the D gene is possibly TRBD1 (6 bases). The germline V and J ends were trimmed by 6 bases and 5 bases, with 11 bases remaining between them. The V gene's germline CDR1 is SGHRS and CDR2 YFSETQ. CDR3 length: 13 amino acids. This CDR3 is CASTTGENEKLFF. The CDR3 DNA reads TGCGCCAGCACGACAGGAGAAAATGAAAAACTGTTTTTT. Full variable domain (outside the CDR3, taken from reference TRBV5-1 and TRBJ1-4): KAGVTQTPRYLIKTRGQQVTLSCSPISGHRSVSWYQQTPGQGLQFLFEYFSETQRNKGNFPGRFSGRQFSNSRSEMNVSTLELGDSALYLCASTTGENEKLFFGSGTQLSVL.

The CDR3 DNA follows: TGTGCCAGTAGTACGGGAAGGTCGGGCACCGGGGAGCTGTTTTTT. Translation gives CASSTGRSGTGELFF. V usage is TRBV19 and J usage is TRBJ2-2; D is possibly TRBD2 (5 bases). Germline-derived CDR1 and CDR2 are LNHDA and SQIVND (reference sequence). CDR3 size: 15 residues. V was trimmed by 4 bases and J by 4 bases, leaving 13 bases between them.

V is TRBV2 and J is TRBJ2-4; 8 positions agree with TRBD2. Per germline, CDR1 SNHLY and CDR2 FYNNEI. The CDR3 runs 16 residues. With V trimmed by 2 bases and J by 9 bases, 12 bases remained unmatched. The CDR3 spells CASSESSGGSISIQYF. The CDR3 DNA reads TGTGCCAGCAGTGAATCCAGCGGGGGTTCGATAAGCATTCAGTACTTC.

The chain joins TRBV5-1 to TRBJ1-5, with 7 bases fitting TRBD1. V was clipped by 4 bases and J by 6 bases; unmatched bases: 7. Germline V gives CDR1 SGHRS, CDR2 YFSETQ. The CDR3 loop spans 14 amino acids. In nucleotides, the CDR3 is TGCGCCAGCAGCGAGACAGGGACTCCTCAGCCCCAGCATTTT. Residues: CASSETGTPQPQHF.

This sequence joins TRBV29-1 and TRBJ1-1, with a weak D call TRBD1 (6 bases). This CDR3 region has 14 residues. Germline CDR1 and CDR2: SQVTM and ANQGSEA. V was pared by 8 bases and J by 5 bases, with 21 bases between. The CDR3 DNA follows: TGCAGCCTCACCCGGGGGGGGCTGGGAACTGAAGCTTTCTTT. Protein sequence: CSLTRGGLGTEAFF.

The V and J genes are TRBV19 and TRBJ2-3; 16 positions agree with TRBD2. CDR1 and CDR2 (germline): LNHDA, SQIVND (reference sequence). The CDR3 length is 18 residues. Trimming removed 5 bases from V and 4 bases from J; junction bases left unmatched: 9. The CDR3 coding sequence is TGTGCCAGTAGTCCCGCGGGACTAGCGGGGGGGAGTGCAGATACGCAGTATTTT. Its translation is CASSPAGLAGGSADTQYF.

The rearrangement uses TRBV7-3 and TRBJ1-2, with 7 bases identical to TRBD1. V shed 5 bases, J shed 5 bases, and the junction held 11 bases outside the gene matches. Germline V gene lookup returns CDR1 SGHTA and CDR2 FQGTGA. CDR3 length: 15 residues. This chain's CDR3 is CASSPSPGQTYGYTF. The CDR3 region has the DNA TGTGCCAGCAGCCCATCACCGGGACAGACTTATGGCTACACCTTC.

The chain combines TRBV11-1 with TRBJ2-3, with 7 bases matching TRBD1. The CDR3 spans 14 residues. CDR1 and CDR2 (germline): SGHAT, FQDESV (reference sequence). Trimming cost V 2 bases and J 10 bases; bases outside gene matches: 9. This CDR3 reads CASSLTPDRVAQYF. In DNA form, the CDR3 reads TGTGCCAGCAGCTTAACTCCTGACAGGGTAGCGCAGTATTTT.

The gene calls are TRBV3-1 (or the pseudogene TRBV3-2) and TRBJ2-7, with 8 nucleotides matching TRBD1. With V trimmed by 8 bases and J by 3 bases, 9 bases remained unmatched. The CDR3 runs 14 residues. In germline, CDR1 is LGHDT, CDR2 YNNKEL (reference sequence). CDR3 loop: CASRGSGGGYEQYF. In nucleotides, the CDR3 is TGTGCCAGCCGGGGTTCAGGGGGCGGCTACGAGCAGTACTTC.

This clone has more than one count but fewer than ten. The chain combines TRBV27 with TRBJ1-2, with 10 positions matching TRBD1. The V and J ends lost 2 bases and 8 bases, in that order; junction bases with no gene match: 11. The CDR3 sequence is 16 residues long. Per germline, CDR1 MNHEY and CDR2 SMNVEV (reference sequence). CDR3: CASSLAPGTGDFGYTF. The CDR3, as DNA: TGTGCCAGCAGTTTAGCTCCCGGGACAGGGGATTTCGGCTACACCTTC.

The J gene is TRBJ2-3, the V gene TRBV6-5; D gene ambiguous. The CDR3 totals 13 residues. The V gene's germline CDR1 is MNHEY and CDR2 SVGAGI. V was cut by 2 bases and J by 2 bases, with 5 bases left in between. The DNA of the CDR3 is TGTGCCAGCAGTTACAGCTTCACAGATACGCAGTATTTT. Its translation: CASSYSFTDTQYF.

The V and J genes are TRBV7-9 and TRBJ1-2; D not certain. V gave up 1 base and J gave up 8 bases, with 8 bases separating them. CDR3 length: 12 amino acids. Germline CDR1 SEHNR, CDR2 FQNEAQ (reference sequence). CDR3 loop: CASSLDPEGYTF. CDR3 coding DNA: TGTGCCAGCAGCTTAGACCCTGAGGGCTACACCTTC.

This rearrangement joins TRBV5-6 to TRBJ2-5; perhaps TRBD2 as D (6 bases). Germline V gives CDR1 SGHDT, CDR2 YYEEEE. This CDR3 comprises 14 residues. V lost 0 bases and J 5 bases, leaving 11 bases between the germline ends. CDR3 nucleotide sequence: TGTGCCAGCAGCTTGGGGGGCGGGATTGAGACCCAGTACTTC. Protein: CASSLGGGIETQYF.